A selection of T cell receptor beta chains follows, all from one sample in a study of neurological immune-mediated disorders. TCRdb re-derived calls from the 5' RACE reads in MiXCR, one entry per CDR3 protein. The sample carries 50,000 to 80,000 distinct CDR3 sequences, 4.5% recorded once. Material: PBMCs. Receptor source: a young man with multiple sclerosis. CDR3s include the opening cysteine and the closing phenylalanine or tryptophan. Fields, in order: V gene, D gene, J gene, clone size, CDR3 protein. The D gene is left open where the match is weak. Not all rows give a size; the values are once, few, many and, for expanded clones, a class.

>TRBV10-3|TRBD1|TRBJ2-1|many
CAISGQGGSYNEQFF
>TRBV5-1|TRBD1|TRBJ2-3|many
CASSLDRGDTQYF
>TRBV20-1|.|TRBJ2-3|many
CSAKSPSTDTQYF
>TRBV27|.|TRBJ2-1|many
CASSFEVTGSYNEQFF
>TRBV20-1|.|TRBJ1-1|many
CSARRTEAFF
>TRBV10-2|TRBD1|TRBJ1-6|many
CASSGLGTGASPLHF
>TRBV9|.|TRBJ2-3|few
CASSVMQGPDTQYF
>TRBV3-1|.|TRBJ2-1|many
CASSRAGNEQFF
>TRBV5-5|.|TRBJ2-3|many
CASSFTGTTDTQYF
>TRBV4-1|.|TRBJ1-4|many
CASSQPSGGRRGREKLFF
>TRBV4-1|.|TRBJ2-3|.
CASRQTSRRADTQYF
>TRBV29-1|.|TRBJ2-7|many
CSVVRTAISEQYF
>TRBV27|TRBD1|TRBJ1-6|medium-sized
CASSSRTGRSSPLHF
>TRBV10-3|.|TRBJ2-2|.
CAIRADWGGELFF
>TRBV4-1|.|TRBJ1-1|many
CASSQLYRGNTEAFF
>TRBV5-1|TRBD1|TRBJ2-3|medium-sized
CASRSLGGFGTDTQYF
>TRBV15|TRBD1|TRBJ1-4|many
CATRGTDFPNEKLFF
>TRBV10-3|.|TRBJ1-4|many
CAISESSRNGEKLFF
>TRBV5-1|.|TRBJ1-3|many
CASSLGGRPGNTIYF
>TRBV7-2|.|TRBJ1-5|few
CASSLFLGMPQNF
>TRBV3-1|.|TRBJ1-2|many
CASSQEAAPANYGYTF
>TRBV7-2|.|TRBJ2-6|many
CASSFTNVLTF
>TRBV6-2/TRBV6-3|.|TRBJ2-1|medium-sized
CASSTNPGQGARGFGYNEQFF
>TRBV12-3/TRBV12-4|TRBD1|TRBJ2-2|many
CASDRGQKTGELFF
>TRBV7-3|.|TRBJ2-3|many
CASSLTLNHIDTQYF
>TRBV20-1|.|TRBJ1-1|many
CSAREAAANTEAFF
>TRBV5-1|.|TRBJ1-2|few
CASSSFDGGRFNGYTF
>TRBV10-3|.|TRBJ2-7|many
CAISGQYEQYF
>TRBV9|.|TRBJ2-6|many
CASSALSGEAGANVLTF
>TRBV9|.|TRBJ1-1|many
CASSVPGTVNTEAFF
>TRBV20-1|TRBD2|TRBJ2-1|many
CSARRGAGAGDEQFF
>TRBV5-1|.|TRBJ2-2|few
CASSINLNAGELFF
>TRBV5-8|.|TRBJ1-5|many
CASSLTGRGNQPQHF
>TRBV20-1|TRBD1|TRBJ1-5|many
CSATDRGSPQHF
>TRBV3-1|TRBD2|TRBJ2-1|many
CASSSRTSRSEQFF
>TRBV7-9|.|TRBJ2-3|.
CASSMETQYF
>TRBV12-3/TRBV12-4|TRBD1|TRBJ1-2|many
CASSLRDSSYGYTF